Below, 22 T cell receptor beta chains from the same sample are listed, as sequenced in a study of T cell responses to AZD1222 COVID-19 vaccine. Some clones are missing from TCRdb's copy, which holds only in-frame ones; the method was immunoSEQ multiplex PCR. The repertoire holds more than 100,000 clones, with approximately 84% as singletons. The material sequenced was peripheral blood, taken on day 0 of AZD1222 vaccination. These receptors all stem from an adult in good health.

This clone appeared a few times. This sequence joins TRBV11-1 and TRBJ2-5; D is unclear. The CDR3 loop spans 13 amino acids. The germline gives CDR1 SGHAT, CDR2 FQDESV (reference sequence). Trimming stripped 1 base from V and 5 bases from J, with 8 bases between. The CDR3 DNA reads TGTGCCAGCAGCTTAGATCTGGAGGAGACCCAGTACTTC. Its protein is CASSLDLEETQYF.

The chain combines TRBV5-8 with TRBJ2-7; TRBD2 matches 8 bases. The CDR3 runs 13 residues. Germline assignment: CDR1 SGHTS and CDR2 YDEGEE. Trimming at V came to 4 bases and at J to 6 bases, leaving 6 bases not matched to a gene. The DNA of the CDR3 is TGTGCCAGCAGCCCCAGGCTAGCGGGCGAGCAGTACTTC. This gives the protein CASSPRLAGEQYF.

Sample share makes this clone medium-sized. The chain employs TRBV2 and TRBJ2-7; TRBD2 matches 10 bases. This CDR3 contains 16 residues. J was trimmed by 2 bases and V by 4 bases; bases with no gene match: 8. From germline, CDR1 is SNHLY and CDR2 FYNNEI. CDR3 sequence (DNA): TGTGCCAGCAGTGGTTCTAGCGGGAGCCCTCCCTACGAGCAGTACTTC. It translates to CASSGSSGSPPYEQYF.

The chain is built from TRBV5-4 and TRBJ2-7; D uncertain. The CDR3 length is 15 residues. V was shortened by 3 bases and J by 7 bases, with 20 bases between the two germline ends. The germline V gene encodes CDR1 SGHNT and CDR2 YYREEE (reference sequence). CDR3 in amino acids: CASSSKMVNGWEQYF. The CDR3 DNA sequence: TGTGCCAGCAGCTCGAAAATGGTGAATGGCTGGGAGCAGTACTTC.

The CDR3 here is CASSQGARADLYEQYF. The CDR3, as DNA: TGCGCCAGCAGCCAAGGGGCAAGGGCAGATCTCTACGAGCAGTACTTC. The gene calls are TRBV4-1 and TRBJ2-7; D not resolved. V was trimmed by 1 base and J by 3 bases, leaving 16 bases between them. This CDR3 spans 16 amino acids. Germline V gene data show CDR1 as MGHRA and CDR2 as YSYEKL.

The V call is TRBV28, the J call TRBJ2-1; D gene ambiguous. Germline V CDR1 and CDR2: MDHEN, SYDVKM. The CDR3 contains 11 residues. Trimming shortened V by 2 bases and J by 6 bases, and 2 bases separated the two germline ends. DNA for the CDR3: TGTGCCAGCAGTTTAATCAATGAGCAGTTCTTC. Its translation: CASSLINEQFF.

This chain uses TRBV13 with TRBJ2-7, with TRBD2 identical over 11 bases. V gave up 5 bases and J gave up 4 bases; unmatched junction bases: 4. Germline CDR1 reads PRHDT; CDR2 reads FYEKMQ (reference sequence). This CDR3 is built from 14 residues. The CDR3 DNA is TGTGCCAGCAGCCCACTAGCGGGAGTGTACGAGCAGTACTTC. It encodes CASSPLAGVYEQYF.

This sequence joins TRBV27 and TRBJ2-7, with no clear D. V gave up 5 bases and J gave up 5 bases, with 10 bases separating them. Germline V lookup: CDR1 MNHEY, CDR2 SMNVEV (reference sequence). CDR3 size: 12 residues. This CDR3 is CASSRGLDEQYF. In DNA form, the CDR3 reads TGTGCCAGCAGTCGAGGATTGGACGAGCAGTACTTC.

The chain joins TRBV4-1 to TRBJ1-2; D gene ambiguous. Trimming took 1 base from V and 1 from J, leaving 7 bases between them. CDR3 length equals 14 residues. Germline V gene data show CDR1 as MGHRA and CDR2 as YSYEKL. The CDR3 loop reads CASSQGPHNYGYTF. CDR3 DNA: TGCGCCAGCAGCCAAGGACCCCATAACTATGGCTACACCTTC.

The chain employs TRBV6-5 and TRBJ1-2, with no clear D. The germline V gene encodes CDR1 MNHEY and CDR2 SVGAGI. There are 16 residues in the CDR3. The V end was cut by 0 bases, the J end by 7 bases, with 18 bases between. This CDR3 is CASSYSSEHSWSGYTF. CDR3 in DNA: TGTGCCAGCAGTTACTCGTCGGAGCACTCCTGGAGTGGCTACACCTTC.

The DNA for the CDR3 is TGTGCCAGCAGCCCCTCGGCGGAGTTCGATGAGCAGTTCTTC. Protein sequence: CASSPSAEFDEQFF. The chain has TRBV7-3 and TRBJ2-1; D is unresolved. Germline V gene lookup returns CDR1 SGHTA and CDR2 FQGTGA. CDR3 length equals 14 residues. V shed 5 bases and J shed 8 bases, with 16 bases lying between them. The full variable domain, its missing parts supplied by reference TRBV7-3 and TRBJ2-1, is GAGVSQTPSNKVTEKGKYVELRCDPISGHTALYWYRQSLGQGPEFLIYFQGTGAADDSGLPNDRFFAVRPEGSVSTLKIQRTERGDSAVYLCASSPSAEFDEQFFGPGTRLTVL.

In DNA, the CDR3 is TGCGCCAGCAGCTCGGGGATCAGCAATCAGCCCCAGCATTTT. Translating it yields CASSSGISNQPQHF. The genes are TRBV5-1 and TRBJ1-5; D is ambiguous. CDR3 length: 14 amino acids. The ends were cut back, 3 bases at V and 1 base at J, with 8 bases in the middle. The germline V gene encodes CDR1 SGHRS and CDR2 YFSETQ.

The chain employs TRBV19 and TRBJ2-1; maybe TRBD1 (5 bases). The germline CDR1 and CDR2 sequences are LNHDA and SQIVND (reference sequence). Trimming left V 6 bases short and J 0 bases short, with 6 bases between. The CDR3 totals 13 residues. CDR3 DNA sequence: TGTGCCAGTAGGGACATCTCCTACAATGAGCAGTTCTTC. Its protein is CASRDISYNEQFF.

The chain employs TRBV27 and TRBJ1-2; 7 nucleotides line up with TRBD1. V was pared by 3 bases and J by 7 bases, with 5 bases of the junction left unmatched. CDR3 size: 13 residues. Germline V lookup: CDR1 MNHEY, CDR2 SMNVEV (reference sequence). The CDR3, as DNA: TGTGCCAGCAGTTTGGGACAGACGAGTGGCTACACCTTC. Translated: CASSLGQTSGYTF.

The J gene is TRBJ1-4, the V gene TRBV4-3, with TRBD1 as a possible D gene (6 bases). The V gene's germline CDR1 is LGHNA and CDR2 YSLEER. Trimming shortened V by 2 bases and J by 3 bases, and 13 bases separated the two germline ends. This CDR3 has 16 amino acids. CDR3 region: CASSQQGTRSNEKLFF. The CDR3 DNA reads TGCGCCAGCAGCCAACAGGGGACTCGATCTAATGAAAAACTGTTTTTT.

This rearrangement joins TRBV14 to TRBJ2-7; 7 bases line up with TRBD1. Trimming cost V 8 bases and J 5 bases; bases outside gene matches: 9. CDR1 is SGHDN, CDR2 FVKESK, per germline. This CDR3 is built from 13 residues. DNA of the CDR3: TGTGCCAGCTCATCTAACAGGGGACACGAGCAGTACTTC. The encoded protein is CASSSNRGHEQYF.

Only one count was recorded for this clone. The chain links TRBV12-3 or TRBV12-4 to TRBJ1-2; TRBD1 is a possible D gene (5 bases). V was cut by 3 bases and J by 4 bases, with 9 bases left in between. This CDR3 is built from 13 residues. This CDR3 is CASSFRQGYGYTF. The CDR3 region has the DNA TGTGCCAGCAGTTTCCGGCAGGGCTATGGCTACACCTTC.

The sample holds one count of this clone. The V call is TRBV27, the J call TRBJ2-7, with 7 positions matching TRBD2. This CDR3 comprises 15 residues. Germline V gene sequence: CDR1 MNHEY, CDR2 SMNVEV (reference sequence). Losses at the gene ends were 2 bases for V and 5 bases for J; bases not matched to a gene: 9. CDR3 DNA: TGTGCCAGCAGTTTAAATGACGGGAGGAATAACGAGCAGTACTTC. Protein product: CASSLNDGRNNEQYF.

The chain combines TRBV30 with TRBJ1-1, with a weak D call TRBD1 (5 bases). Trimming stripped 5 bases from V and 1 base from J, with 8 bases between. The CDR3 is 12 residues long. Germline CDR1 and CDR2: GTSNPN and SVGIG (reference sequence). The CDR3 region is CAWSQGNTEAFF. The CDR3 region has the DNA TGTGCCTGGTCCCAGGGGAACACTGAAGCTTTCTTT.

This rearrangement joins TRBV19 to TRBJ2-1, with 7 bases that match TRBD1. CDR3 size: 13 residues. V trimming: 2 bases; J trimming: 12 bases; junction bases outside the gene matches: 7. Germline loops: CDR1 LNHDA, CDR2 SQIVND (reference sequence). CDR3 DNA sequence: TGTGCCAGTAGTATACAACAGGGGTCTGGGCAGTTCTTC. As protein: CASSIQQGSGQFF.

The genes are TRBV7-3 and TRBJ1-6, with D perhaps matching TRBD1 (6 bases). Germline CDR1 is SGHTA and CDR2 is FQGTGA. Trimming left V 3 bases short and J 8 bases short, with 11 bases between. This CDR3 contains 14 residues. The CDR3 region is CASSFRPGDSPLHF. The CDR3 coding sequence is TGTGCCAGCAGCTTTCGTCCAGGGGATTCACCCCTCCACTTT.

V and J are TRBV27 and TRBJ1-2, with TRBD1 matching 8 bases. The trim removed 5 bases at V and 0 bases at J, leaving 2 bases unmatched. This CDR3 comprises 14 residues. The germline CDR1 and CDR2 sequences are MNHEY and SMNVEV (reference sequence). Here the CDR3 reads CASSVDRANYGYTF. The CDR3 DNA sequence: TGTGCCAGCAGTGTGGACAGGGCTAACTATGGCTACACCTTC.